These 9 T cell receptor beta chains originate from one sample sequenced in a study of blood T cell repertoires in COVID-19. Profiled with immunoSEQ multiplex PCR; TCRdb holds only in-frame clones, not every one. Here the sample spans nearly 250,000 clones, approximately 82% being singletons. Specimen: peripheral blood. The receptors stem from a woman older than 75 with acute or convalescent COVID-19.

V is TRBV27 and J is TRBJ1-1; possible D gene TRBD1, 5 bases. With 3 bases removed from V and 4 bases from J, the gap between germline ends came to 9 bases. The V gene's germline CDR1 is MNHEY and CDR2 SMNVEV (reference sequence). This CDR3 has 13 residues. The CDR3 DNA reads TGTGCCAGCAGTTTGCGGGGCTTCACTGAAGCTTTCTTT. It translates to CASSLRGFTEAFF.

The chain is built from TRBV7-2 and TRBJ2-2; D is possibly TRBD2 (5 bases). CDR1 and CDR2 from the germline V gene are SGHTA and FQGNSA. The CDR3 extends over 12 amino acids. V was cut by 2 bases and J by 9 bases, with 7 bases left in between. The CDR3 spells CASSLSGRELFF. CDR3 nucleotide sequence: TGTGCCAGCAGCTTATCCGGGAGGGAGCTGTTTTTT.

The chain has TRBV6-5 and TRBJ1-1; D gene uncertain. V was cut by 2 bases and J by 4 bases, with 8 bases left in between. The CDR3 contains 13 residues. The germline gives CDR1 MNHEY, CDR2 SVGAGI. CDR3 sequence reads: CASSYTLATEAFF. The CDR3 DNA is TGTGCCAGCAGTTACACGTTGGCCACTGAAGCTTTCTTT.

This clone appeared a few times. This rearrangement joins TRBV15 to TRBJ1-6, with TRBD1 identical over 8 bases. The CDR3 is 16 amino acids. CDR1 and CDR2 from the germline V gene are LNHNV and YYDKDF (reference sequence). The ends lost 0 bases at V and 9 bases at J; junction bases unmatched: 7. The CDR3 reads CATSRETGTGLSPLHF. CDR3 sequence (DNA): TGTGCCACCAGCAGAGAGACCGGGACAGGCCTTTCACCCCTCCACTTT.

The J gene is TRBJ2-7, the V gene TRBV13; 8 bases align to TRBD1. CDR1 is PRHDT and CDR2 is FYEKMQ in the germline V gene (reference sequence). The CDR3 is made up of 16 amino acids. Trimming removed 10 bases from V and 7 bases from J; junction bases left unmatched: 21. CDR3 residues: CATRLRGGQGSGEQYF. CDR3 coding DNA: TGTGCCACCAGGCTACGGGGTGGACAGGGTTCGGGAGAGCAGTACTTC.

The chain uses TRBV7-9 and TRBJ1-1, with 7 bases aligning to TRBD1. The CDR3 is made up of 15 amino acids. Trimming cost V 5 bases and J 1 base; bases outside gene matches: 7. Germline loops: CDR1 SEHNR, CDR2 FQNEAQ (reference sequence). The CDR3 sequence: CASSPWDRENTEAFF. CDR3 coding DNA: TGTGCCAGCAGCCCCTGGGACAGAGAGAACACTGAAGCTTTCTTT. Full variable domain (missing parts from reference TRBV7-9 and TRBJ1-1): DTGVSQNPRHKITKRGQNVTFRCDPISEHNRLYWYRQTLGQGPEFLTYFQNEAQLEKSRLLSDRFSAERPKGSFSTLEIQRTEQGDSAMYLCASSPWDRENTEAFFGQGTRLTVV.

The CDR3 sequence is CASSFSGRVDDTQYF. CDR3 nucleotides: TGTGCCAGCAGCTTCAGCGGGAGGGTTGATGATACGCAGTATTTT. The V and J genes are TRBV5-4 and TRBJ2-3; 10 bases fit TRBD2. The CDR3 runs 15 residues. V trimming: 2 bases; J trimming: 6 bases; junction bases outside the gene matches: 6. Germline loops: CDR1 SGHNT, CDR2 YYREEE (reference sequence).

V gene TRBV7-6 combines with J gene TRBJ2-1, with 12 bases that match TRBD2. CDR1 is SGHVS and CDR2 is FNYEAQ in the germline V gene. V trimming: 5 bases; J trimming: 9 bases; junction bases outside the gene matches: 11. This CDR3 contains 16 residues. The CDR3 loop reads CASSPDRLAGEGEQFF. CDR3 DNA sequence: TGTGCCAGCAGCCCCGACCGACTAGCGGGAGAAGGTGAGCAGTTCTTC.

Only a few counts were recorded for this clone. J is TRBJ1-5 and V is TRBV29-1; 8 positions match TRBD1. V lost 4 bases to trimming and J lost 1 base; unmatched junction nucleotides: 0. In germline, CDR1 is SQVTM, CDR2 ANQGSEA. This CDR3 spans 13 amino acids. In nucleotides, the CDR3 is TGCAGCGTTGGACAGGGGAGCAATCAGCCCCAGCATTTT. Translation gives CSVGQGSNQPQHF.